This T cell receptor (beta chain) appears in the sequencing data of a study of blood T cell repertoires in COVID-19 (dated by TCRdb to between 2020 and 2021). Context from the whole study: Samples from collaborators originated in the United States, Italy and Spain and spanned both the acute and convalescent phases of COVID-19. The prospective study material was composed of cDNA or gDNA derived from T cells, B-cell-depleted T cells, or PBMCs. Subjects who had been exposed to COVID-19, were actively infected with it, or had recovered from it provided the deeply sampled blood TCRbeta repertoires that made up the dataset. A freely available public database, intended as a resource for researchers studying the immune response to SARS-CoV-2, is where the repertoires were released. The samples were drawn from the first 160 participants of the ongoing ImmuneRACE study and from over 950 subjects provided by 6 global collaborators. A de-identified subject ID, COVID-19 status, age in years and sex were almost always included in the sample metadata. Where available, HLA class I and class II types were taken from metadata supplied by the sample provider and were not determined by assay-based typing.

What the study reported, not specific to this receptor: The amount of clinical and demographic metadata varied by source and participant and was provided uncurated.

Participants in the prospective study were aged about 18 to 90 years, lived in 20 to 25 United States geographic areas, and enrolled through a virtual design. Cohort assignment in the prospective study relied on participant-reported clinical history from a screening survey and a study questionnaire. For ImmuneRACE Cohort 3, a participant was defined as recovered based on two consecutive negative NP/OP PCR tests, clearance by a healthcare professional, or resolution of symptoms. Mobile phlebotomists in the prospective study collected whole blood, serum and a nasopharyngeal or oropharyngeal swab from every participant. Over a roughly 2-month period, participants in the prospective study had the option of providing additional blood draws and questionnaires. Before DNA extraction, blood samples from the prospective study were shipped at room temperature or frozen. TCRbeta CDR3 regions were amplified from genomic DNA by means of the immunoSEQ Assay, a bias-controlled multiplex PCR. As for the authors' bioinformatics: Within the assay, amplification of reference gene primers was used to estimate how many nucleated cells each sample contained. To quantify the absolute abundance of each unique TCRbeta CDR3 rearrangement, sequence reads were collapsed and filtered. Productive Simpson clonality was computed per sample as the square root of Simpson's diversity index over productive rearrangements. This immuneACCESS table, as held by TCRdb, lists in-frame sequences with V and J called but not all clones. Of the missing ones, under half trace to an unresolved V gene in checked studies; the others have no known cause. Clonal size and the V and J genes are those of that table, whereas D and trimming came from the DNA. The sample data list about 160,000 clones, and less than 90% of these were observed just once. About 8% of the sample is taken by the ten largest.

The CDR3, cysteine through phenylalanine, is 15 amino acids long. The entry retains the CDR3 DNA only, 45 bases that are in frame from base 1. At the junction V is shortened by 3 bases and J by 2 bases, with 11 bases in between. The germline V gene yields SGHRS for CDR1 and YFSETQ for CDR2. As concerns this clone: Its antigen remains undetermined. No base-level quality is on record; no much larger clone is a single base apart.

The origin of this receptor is a woman aged 50 to 60 who had recovered from COVID-19. The chain is made from TRBV5-1 and TRBJ2-2, and possibly TRBD2, on 6 matching bases. The sample consisted of PBMCs or T cells enriched from blood (not recorded which). In nucleotides, the sequence is TGCGCCAGCAGCTCGGGACTCCTAAACACCGGGGAGCTGTTTTTT. Its translation is CASSSGLLNTGELFF.